The 22 T cell receptor beta chains below all came from one sample that was sequenced in a study of shared clonotypes between healthy human individuals. Produced via immunoSEQ multiplex PCR; TCRdb's table is partial and in-frame only. The data show 2 million or so clones, with approximately 95% seen just once and roughly 1% held by the top ten. Naive-designated CD8 cells lacked CD45RO, were positively enriched for CCR7, and omitted terminally differentiated effector memory CD45RA+ cells. The sequencing input was naive CD8+ T cells sorted from blood. The receptors shown here come from a man in his late teens or twenties in good health.

Regarding this clone: Other nucleotide sequences from this sample produce the same CDR3. This chain connects TRBV30 to TRBJ1-5; tentatively, D is TRBD1 (6 bases). The CDR3 extends over 15 amino acids. V lost 3 bases and J lost 0, with 12 bases in between. Germline CDR1 and CDR2: GTSNPN and SVGIG (reference sequence). The CDR3 DNA reads as TGTGCCTGGAGCGGAGGACAGCATAGCAATCAGCCCCAGCATTTT. It translates to CAWSGGQHSNQPQHF.

This sequence joins TRBV12-1 and TRBJ2-3; TRBD1, the D gene given by the table, was not confirmed from the DNA. TRBV12-1 is shown as a pseudogene. The CDR3 spans 16 residues. The CDR3 loop reads CASSFQGQGPTDTQYF. DNA for the CDR3: TGTGCCAGCAGCTTCCAGGGACAGGGGCCAACAGATACGCAGTATTTT.

Concerning this clone: The sample carries other DNA sequences with the same CDR3. The CDR3 is CASRGADTQYF. CDR3 nucleotide sequence: TGTGCCAGCCGAGGGGCAGATACGCAGTATTTT. The chain couples TRBV27 to TRBJ2-3; D is possibly TRBD1 or TRBD2 (5 bases each). V was pared by 8 bases and J by 4 bases, with 7 bases between. CDR3 length equals 11 residues. In germline, CDR1 is MNHEY, CDR2 SMNVEV (reference sequence).

The CDR3 nucleotides are TGTGCCAGCAGCCACCACAGGGGTTGGAACACCGGGGAGCTGTTTTTT. Its protein product is CASSHHRGWNTGELFF. J is TRBJ2-2 and V is TRBV7-9, with 7 bases fitting TRBD1. Losses at the gene ends were 5 bases for V and 1 base for J; bases not matched to a gene: 7. The V gene's germline CDR1 is SEHNR and CDR2 FQNEAQ (reference sequence). The CDR3 covers 16 residues.

This clone was counted once. This CDR3 is CASSLDTGETPFYEQYF. The DNA of the CDR3 is TGTGCCAGCAGCTTAGACACAGGGGAAACCCCCTTCTACGAGCAGTACTTC. The V gene is TRBV11-2, the J gene TRBJ2-7; 7 bases align to TRBD1. Germline CDR1 and CDR2: SGHAT and FQNNGV. Unmatched junction bases numbered 11, after V lost 0 bases and J lost 3 bases. CDR3 size: 17 residues.

The chain joins TRBV5-1 to TRBJ2-7; D unclear. The V gene's germline CDR1 is SGHRS and CDR2 YFSETQ. This CDR3 region has 13 residues. The V gene lost 2 bases and the J gene lost 2 bases, with 8 bases spanning the gap. The CDR3, as DNA: TGCGCCAGCAGCTTAAAAGTCACCTACGAGCAGTACTTC. This codes for CASSLKVTYEQYF.

This sequence joins TRBV4-2 and TRBJ2-3; TRBD2 aligns across 10 bases. Germline trimming cut 3 bases from V and 6 bases from J; bases unmatched to any gene: 12. CDR1 and CDR2 (germline): LGHNA, YNFKEQ. There are 17 residues in the CDR3. The DNA of the CDR3 is TGTGCCAGCAGCCAGGATTGGACTAGCGGATTGGGGGATACGCAGTATTTT. It codes for CASSQDWTSGLGDTQYF.

CDR3 DNA sequence: TGTGCCAGTGCCCCCCCCGTAAGCTCCTACAATGAGCAGTTCTTC. Amino acids: CASAPPVSSYNEQFF. V and J are TRBV7-9 and TRBJ2-1; D ambiguous. This CDR3 spans 15 amino acids. From germline, CDR1 is SEHNR and CDR2 FQNEAQ (reference sequence). V was shortened by 9 bases and J by 0 bases, with 15 bases between the two germline ends.

In this sample, this clone turned up once. The rearrangement joins TRBV5-4 to TRBJ2-3; unclear D gene. V dropped 3 bases and J dropped 6 bases, with 8 bases sitting between them. The CDR3 covers 12 residues. Germline V lookup: CDR1 SGHNT, CDR2 YYREEE (reference sequence). The DNA of the CDR3 is TGTGCCAGCAGCTGGGGTTCGGATACGCAGTATTTT. Translated, it gives CASSWGSDTQYF. Full variable domain (remainder filled in from reference TRBV5-4 and TRBJ2-3): ETGVTQSPTHLIKTRGQQVTLRCSSQSGHNTVSWYQQALGQGPQFIFQYYREEENGRGNFPPRFSGLQFPNYSSELNVNALELDDSALYLCASSWGSDTQYFGPGTRLTVL.

The genes are TRBV11-2 and TRBJ2-7; 9 nucleotides line up with TRBD2. CDR3 length: 16 amino acids. Germline V gene data show CDR1 as SGHAT and CDR2 as FQNNGV. The junction had 8 bases not matched to a gene; V was cut back by 0 bases and J by 5 bases. CDR3 sequence (DNA): TGTGCCAGCAGCTTAGAACCCGCGGGAGGGCATCACGAGCAGTACTTC. Protein product: CASSLEPAGGHHEQYF.

V and J are TRBV27 and TRBJ1-4, with no clear D. The CDR3 totals 14 residues. Germline CDR1 and CDR2: MNHEY and SMNVEV (reference sequence). Trimming removed 3 bases at V and 7 bases at J, with 12 bases between. The CDR3 region has the DNA TGTGCCAGCAGTTTGTTACAGACCGCTGAAAAACTGTTTTTT. Amino acids: CASSLLQTAEKLFF.

J is TRBJ2-1 and V is TRBV27; D is possibly TRBD2 (6 bases). The CDR3 is 15 residues long. The germline gives CDR1 MNHEY, CDR2 SMNVEV (reference sequence). The V and J ends lost 3 bases and 1 base respectively, with 10 bases between them. CDR3 DNA: TGTGCCAGCAGTTTCCTAGCGTCATCCTACAATGAGCAGTTCTTC. Encoded protein: CASSFLASSYNEQFF.

This rearrangement joins TRBV27 to TRBJ2-3; 7 nucleotides line up with TRBD2. The CDR3 loop spans 15 amino acids. Germline lookup yields CDR1 MNHEY and CDR2 SMNVEV (reference sequence). After removal of 3 bases from V and 2 bases from J, the junction contained 5 bases not matched to a gene. The CDR3 loop is CASSFNLAVTDTQYF. Written as DNA, the CDR3 is TGTGCCAGCAGTTTTAACCTAGCGGTCACAGATACGCAGTATTTT.

The V and J genes are TRBV10-3 and TRBJ2-7; D call uncertain. Germline V gene sequence: CDR1 ENHRY, CDR2 SYGVKD. There are 13 residues in the CDR3. V lost 3 bases and J lost 4, with 10 bases in between. The CDR3 sequence: CAISERVKYEQYF. CDR3 sequence (DNA): TGTGCCATCAGTGAACGGGTCAAGTACGAGCAGTACTTC.

The chain uses TRBV9 and TRBJ1-4, with 8 bases identical to TRBD1. J gave up 6 bases and V 3 bases, and 10 bases lay outside the gene matches. Germline CDR1 SGDLS, CDR2 YYNGEE. The CDR3 is made up of 16 amino acids. The CDR3 loop is CASSASLLDRDEKLFF. The CDR3, as DNA: TGTGCCAGCAGCGCTTCATTATTGGACAGGGATGAAAAACTGTTTTTT.

This clone appeared a single time. J is TRBJ2-2 and V is TRBV6-5; D is unresolved. The V gene's germline CDR1 is MNHEY and CDR2 SVGAGI. CDR3 length: 12 residues. V lost 8 bases, J lost 6 bases, and 10 bases lay in between. This chain's CDR3 is CASEGWAGELFF. CDR3 in DNA: TGTGCCAGCGAAGGTTGGGCCGGGGAGCTGTTTTTT.

The genes are TRBV9 and TRBJ2-2, with D perhaps being TRBD1 or TRBD2 (5 bases each). The CDR3 is 14 residues long. Trimming pared 8 bases from V and 1 base from J, leaving 12 bases between. Per germline, CDR1 SGDLS and CDR2 YYNGEE. This CDR3 reads CASQRTQNTGELFF. Written as DNA, the CDR3 is TGTGCCAGTCAGCGGACACAGAACACCGGGGAGCTGTTTTTT.

V usage is TRBV25-1 and J usage is TRBJ2-1, with TRBD2 matching over 7 bases. CDR1 and CDR2 from the germline V gene are MGHDK and SYGVNS. The CDR3 totals 16 residues. Losses at the gene ends were 1 base for V and 1 base for J; bases not matched to a gene: 4. The CDR3 spells CASSESAGESYNEQFF. The CDR3 nucleotides read TGTGCCAGCAGTGAATCTGCGGGAGAATCCTACAATGAGCAGTTCTTC.

This rearrangement joins TRBV2 to TRBJ2-7; 9 positions agree with TRBD1. The trim removed 5 bases at V and 4 bases at J, leaving 9 bases unmatched. The germline V gene has CDR1 SNHLY and CDR2 FYNNEI. This CDR3 has 15 residues. DNA for the CDR3: TGTGCCAGCAGTCGGGGACAGGGCGTAAGGTACGAGCAGTACTTC. This translates into CASSRGQGVRYEQYF. Based on the CDR3 plus reference TRBV2 and TRBJ2-7, the full variable domain is EPEVTQTPSHQVTQMGQEVILRCVPISNHLYFYWYRQILGQKVEFLVSFYNNEISEKSEIFDDQFSVERPDGSNFTLKIRSTKLEDSAMYFCASSRGQGVRYEQYFGPGTRLTVT.

This chain connects TRBV6-5 to TRBJ2-7; TRBD1 is a possible D gene (6 bases). CDR1 is MNHEY, CDR2 SVGAGI, per germline. CDR3 length: 15 residues. The V end lost 2 bases, the J end lost 0 bases, and 11 bases lay between the germline ends. The CDR3 DNA reads as TGTGCCAGCAGTTACGGACAGACGATCTCCTACGAGCAGTACTTC. Translating it yields CASSYGQTISYEQYF.

The rearrangement links TRBV4-1 to TRBJ2-3; a weak D match, TRBD2 (5 bases). V was pared by 4 bases and J by 7 bases, with 9 bases between. The CDR3 sequence is 12 residues long. Germline-derived CDR1 and CDR2 are MGHRA and YSYEKL. The CDR3 DNA reads as TGCGCCAGCAGCCCGGAGGAAAATACGCAGTATTTT. Protein product: CASSPEENTQYF.

This clone was observed once. This sequence joins TRBV4-1 and TRBJ2-1; the match to TRBD1 covers 7 bases. Germline assignment: CDR1 MGHRA and CDR2 YSYEKL. Trimming removed 4 bases from V and 2 bases from J; junction bases left unmatched: 11. The CDR3 sequence is 17 residues long. DNA of the CDR3: TGCGCCAGCAGCCTCGAACCGGGACAGCTAACCTACAATGAGCAGTTCTTC. Its protein is CASSLEPGQLTYNEQFF.